The present T cell receptor (beta chain) was sequenced within a study of TIL therapy for anti-PD-1-resistant metastatic lung cancer. Study summary: Median tumor PD-L1 proportion score was roughly 5.8%.

The trim removed 3 bases at V and 2 bases at J, leaving 1 base unmatched. Germline-derived CDR1 and CDR2 are SGHNT and YYREEE (reference sequence). The CDR3 has 13 residues. Whole-study findings and limits: The cohort had more treatment-naive, never-smoker and oncogene-addicted patients than typical.

The immunoSEQ assay was v3. Libraries were sequenced to 2.2 million or so read pairs (survey) or about 4.5-6 million (deep). Using immunoSEQ multiplex PCR, the repertoire was profiled, and TCRdb retains in-frame clones only, with some absent. The repertoire includes roughly 60,000 clones, more than 75% of them detected once, and about 2.5% sits in the top ten. As to time point: pre-treatment sample, taken before nivolumab and TIL therapy. Concerning this clone itself: Its antigen remains unidentified.

The material sequenced was blood, taken at baseline. This sequence joins TRBV5-4 and TRBJ1-2, with 7 bases identical to TRBD1. This TCR was recovered from a person aged 25 to 80 with non-small cell lung cancer. Written as DNA, the CDR3 is TGTGCCAGCAGCTCGACAGGGAACTATGGCTACACCTTC. Its translation is CASSSTGNYGYTF.